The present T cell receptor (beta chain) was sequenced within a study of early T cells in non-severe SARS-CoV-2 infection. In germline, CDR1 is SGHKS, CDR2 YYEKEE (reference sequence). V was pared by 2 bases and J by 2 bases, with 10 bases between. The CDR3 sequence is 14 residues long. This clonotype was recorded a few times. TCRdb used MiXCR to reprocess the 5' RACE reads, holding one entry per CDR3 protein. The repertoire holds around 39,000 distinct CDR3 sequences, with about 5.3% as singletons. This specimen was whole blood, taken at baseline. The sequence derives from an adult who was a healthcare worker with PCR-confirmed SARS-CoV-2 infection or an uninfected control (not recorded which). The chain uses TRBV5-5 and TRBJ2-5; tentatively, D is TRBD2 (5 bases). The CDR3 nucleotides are TGTGCCAGCAGCTTAAACGGGGTTCAAGAGACCCAGTACTTC. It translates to CASSLNGVQETQYF.